These 26 T cell receptor beta chains were sequenced from one sample in a study of blood T cell repertoires in COVID-19. Some clones are missing from TCRdb's copy, which holds only in-frame ones; the method was immunoSEQ multiplex PCR. The profile covers 210,000 or so clones, with roughly 80% appearing a single time and 7.8% taken by the ten largest. The sequencing sample was made of peripheral blood. The receptors stem from an elderly woman with COVID-19, enrolled during active disease.

V gene TRBV10-3 combines with J gene TRBJ2-3; 8 positions agree with TRBD2. This CDR3 comprises 16 residues. CDR1 is ENHRY and CDR2 is SYGVKD in the germline V gene. With V trimmed by 4 bases and J by 5 bases, 11 bases remained unmatched. DNA of the CDR3: TGTGCCATCAGTGGGGACTGGGCGGGGGGACTAGATACGCAGTATTTT. It encodes CAISGDWAGGLDTQYF.

The CDR3 sequence is CASSRRGFGEKLFF. Here the CDR3 DNA reads TGCGCCAGCAGCCGCAGGGGTTTCGGTGAAAAACTGTTTTTT. This sequence joins TRBV4-1 and TRBJ1-4; TRBD1 is a possible D gene (6 bases). The V gene lost 4 bases and the J gene lost 7 bases, with 13 bases spanning the gap. The CDR3 runs 14 residues. Germline V gene data show CDR1 as MGHRA and CDR2 as YSYEKL.

This clone was detected only a few times. The CDR3 bases are TGTGCCAGCAGCCAAGACACGCGGGGTGAAGCTTTCTTT. Translating it yields CASSQDTRGEAFF. This sequence joins TRBV3-1 (or the pseudogene TRBV3-2) and TRBJ1-1, with D uncertain. In germline, CDR1 is LGHDT, CDR2 YNNKEL (reference sequence). This CDR3 region has 13 residues. Trimming cost V 0 bases and J 7 bases, with 9 bases left between them.

CDR3 sequence: CASSLGGLSYNEQFF. The CDR3 DNA reads TGTGCCAGCAGCTTGGGGGGCCTCTCCTACAATGAGCAGTTCTTC. The chain couples TRBV5-6 to TRBJ2-1; possible D gene TRBD1, 5 bases. The CDR3 contains 15 residues. Trimming took off 0 bases at V and 0 bases at J, with 7 bases between the two ends. Germline V gives CDR1 SGHDT, CDR2 YYEEEE.

V is TRBV24-1 and J is TRBJ2-1; 9 bases are a match to TRBD2. Per the germline V gene, CDR1 is KGHDR and CDR2 is SFDVKD. Trimming cost V 4 bases and J 2 bases; bases outside gene matches: 14. There are 19 residues in the CDR3. For the CDR3, the DNA is TGTGCCACCAGTGACAACGCCGGGACTAGCTTAAGGACCTACAATGAGCAGTTCTTC. This sequence encodes CATSDNAGTSLRTYNEQFF.

The rearrangement links TRBV6-5 to TRBJ2-5; no definite D call. V was shortened by 0 bases and J by 5 bases, with 16 bases between the two germline ends. This CDR3 is built from 16 residues. Germline values: CDR1 MNHEY, CDR2 SVGAGI. This CDR3 reads CASSYSRISVSETQYF. CDR3 nucleotide sequence: TGTGCCAGCAGTTACTCCAGGATTAGTGTTTCGGAGACCCAGTACTTC.

A single count supports this clone. The chain uses TRBV27 and TRBJ2-6; D ambiguous. Germline V gene data show CDR1 as MNHEY and CDR2 as SMNVEV (reference sequence). The CDR3 consists of 15 residues. V lost 3 bases and J lost 0, with 6 bases in between. The CDR3 DNA sequence: TGTGCCAGCAGTTTCGGGTACTCTGGGGCCAACGTCCTGACTTTC. Translation: CASSFGYSGANVLTF.

This chain uses TRBV4-1 with TRBJ1-5; no reliable D call. This CDR3 contains 15 residues. The V end lost 0 bases, the J end lost 6 bases, and 12 bases lay between the germline ends. Germline V gene data show CDR1 as MGHRA and CDR2 as YSYEKL. CDR3 region: CASSQDGKGGQPQHF. CDR3 DNA sequence: TGCGCCAGCAGCCAAGATGGAAAGGGAGGTCAGCCCCAGCATTTT.

This clone is a singleton in its sample. The CDR3 sequence is CASSEALTPEAFF. The CDR3 bases are TGTGCCAGCAGTGAAGCGCTAACCCCTGAAGCTTTCTTT. This chain joins TRBV6-1 and TRBJ1-1; no definite D call. Trimming stripped 0 bases from V and 6 bases from J, with 8 bases between. CDR1 is MNHNS, CDR2 SASEGT, per germline. The CDR3 loop spans 13 amino acids.

In nucleotides, the CDR3 is TGTGCCAGCAGCTCTTATAGACAACCCCTCCACTTT. The encoded protein is CASSSYRQPLHF. The chain employs TRBV7-9 and TRBJ1-6, with no clear D. Germline V CDR1 and CDR2: SEHNR, FQNEAQ (reference sequence). V was clipped by 4 bases and J by 12 bases, with 10 bases between them. The CDR3 sequence is 12 residues long. Variable domain in full (rest from reference TRBV7-9 and TRBJ1-6): DTGVSQNPRHKITKRGQNVTFRCDPISEHNRLYWYRQTLGQGPEFLTYFQNEAQLEKSRLLSDRFSAERPKGSFSTLEIQRTEQGDSAMYLCASSSYRQPLHFGNGTRLTVT.

Only one count was recorded for this clone. V gene TRBV7-3 combines with J gene TRBJ2-2; 9 bases match TRBD2. The CDR3 loop spans 13 amino acids. Germline trimming cut 8 bases from V and 3 bases from J; bases unmatched to any gene: 1. CDR1 is SGHTA and CDR2 is FQGTGA in the germline V gene. This chain's CDR3 is CASGTSYTGELFF. In DNA form, the CDR3 reads TGTGCCAGCGGGACTAGCTACACCGGGGAGCTGTTTTTT.

Details on this clone: Other nucleotide sequences from this sample produce the same CDR3. This sequence joins TRBV27 and TRBJ2-3; D is unclear. Germline V gene lookup returns CDR1 MNHEY and CDR2 SMNVEV (reference sequence). V was cut by 3 bases and J by 6 bases, with 4 bases left in between. This CDR3 contains 11 residues. In DNA form, the CDR3 reads TGTGCCAGCAGTTTCGCGGATACGCAGTATTTT. Its protein is CASSFADTQYF.

This chain links TRBV6-5 with TRBJ2-5; 8 positions match TRBD2. Germline lookup yields CDR1 MNHEY and CDR2 SVGAGI. This CDR3 has 14 residues. V lost 5 bases and J lost 5; bases outside the gene matches: 7. In DNA, the CDR3 is TGTGCCAGCAGTCACGAGCGGGGGTGGGAGACCCAGTACTTC. Translating it yields CASSHERGWETQYF.

This clone has a handful of counts. V is TRBV5-4 and J is TRBJ1-6, with D uncertain. In germline, CDR1 is SGHNT, CDR2 YYREEE (reference sequence). This CDR3 is 14 amino acids long. V lost 0 bases, J lost 7 bases, and 8 bases lay in between. The CDR3 here is CASSLVGSNSPLHF. The CDR3 nucleotides are TGTGCCAGCAGCTTGGTAGGGAGCAATTCACCCCTCCACTTT.

This rearrangement joins TRBV29-1 to TRBJ2-7, with TRBD2 matching 11 bases. Trimming removed 4 bases from V and 5 bases from J; junction bases left unmatched: 7. The germline V gene encodes CDR1 SQVTM and CDR2 ANQGSEA. The CDR3 runs 14 residues. CDR3 region: CSVGLAGGPNEQYF. Written as DNA, the CDR3 is TGCAGCGTTGGGTTAGCGGGAGGGCCTAACGAGCAGTACTTC.

V usage is TRBV6-1 and J usage is TRBJ1-3, with D possibly matching TRBD1 (5 bases). Germline V gene lookup returns CDR1 MNHNS and CDR2 SASEGT. CDR3 length: 15 residues. Trimming cost V 5 bases and J 0 bases, with 11 bases left between them. CDR3 region: CASSPTGYSGNTIYF. CDR3 coding DNA: TGTGCCAGCAGTCCCACAGGTTACTCTGGAAACACCATATATTTT.

This chain links TRBV4-2 with TRBJ2-7; TRBD1 matches at 9 bases. J lost 4 bases, V lost 4 bases, and 8 bases had no gene match. The CDR3 extends over 15 amino acids. The germline V gene has CDR1 LGHNA and CDR2 YNFKEQ. The CDR3 DNA reads TGTGCCAGCAGCCCCCCCGCTGGGACAGGGTACGAGCAGTACTTC. Its translation: CASSPPAGTGYEQYF.

The chain couples TRBV6-5 to TRBJ1-5, with D perhaps TRBD1 (6 bases). From germline, CDR1 is MNHEY and CDR2 SVGAGI. The CDR3 consists of 15 residues. The germline V and J ends were trimmed by 6 bases and 2 bases, with 14 bases remaining between them. The CDR3: CASRSTGYGNQPQHF. In nucleotides, the CDR3 is TGTGCCAGCAGGTCTACAGGGTATGGCAATCAGCCCCAGCATTTT.

In DNA form, the CDR3 reads TGTGCCAGCAGCCTAGGTGGGGGCAGGGAAAATTCACCCCTCCACTTT. Its protein is CASSLGGGRENSPLHF. V gene TRBV9 combines with J gene TRBJ1-6, with D possibly matching TRBD1 (6 bases). The CDR3 covers 16 residues. V was shortened by 4 bases and J by 7 bases, with 18 bases between the two germline ends. Per the germline V gene, CDR1 is SGDLS and CDR2 is YYNGEE.

V is TRBV6-6 and J is TRBJ1-6; maybe TRBD1 (6 bases). The CDR3 sequence is 15 residues long. CDR1 and CDR2 (germline): MNHNY, SVGAGI (reference sequence). Trimming pared 6 bases from V and 7 bases from J, leaving 16 bases between. This CDR3 reads CASRKEGGPNSPLHF. The CDR3 DNA follows: TGTGCCAGCAGAAAGGAGGGGGGGCCCAATTCACCCCTCCACTTT.

V and J are TRBV3-1 (or the pseudogene TRBV3-2) and TRBJ2-1; 13 positions agree with TRBD2. The germline CDR1 and CDR2 sequences are LGHDT and YNNKEL (reference sequence). The CDR3 covers 18 residues. With 1 base clipped from V and 0 bases from J, the junction kept 3 bases outside the gene matches. Here the CDR3 reads CASSQVRTSGGSYNEQFF. DNA for the CDR3: TGTGCCAGCAGCCAAGTCCGGACTAGCGGGGGCTCCTACAATGAGCAGTTCTTC.

This chain links TRBV9 with TRBJ2-7, with D possibly being TRBD1 (5 bases). The CDR3 is 14 amino acids. The germline V and J ends were trimmed by 0 bases and 0 bases, with 7 bases remaining between them. Germline CDR1 and CDR2: SGDLS and YYNGEE. The CDR3 loop is CASSVDRYSYEQYF. CDR3 nucleotides: TGTGCCAGCAGCGTAGACAGGTACTCCTACGAGCAGTACTTC.

This clone has just a few counts. V is TRBV7-8 and J is TRBJ2-5; 14 nucleotides match TRBD2. Germline trimming cut 5 bases from V and 2 bases from J; bases unmatched to any gene: 4. CDR3 size: 16 residues. Germline CDR1 is SGHVS and CDR2 is FQNEAQ. The CDR3 coding sequence is TGTGCCAGCAGCCCTGGACTAGCGGGGGGACAAGAGACCCAGTACTTC. Translation: CASSPGLAGGQETQYF.

The chain recombines TRBV9 with TRBJ2-1; D ambiguous. Germline values: CDR1 SGDLS, CDR2 YYNGEE. V was cut by 4 bases and J by 0 bases, with 11 bases left in between. This CDR3 is 15 amino acids long. The CDR3 DNA reads TGTGCCAGCAGCCCCCGCCCTAGCTCCTACAATGAGCAGTTCTTC. This translates into CASSPRPSSYNEQFF.

The genes are TRBV12-5 and TRBJ1-3; D is ambiguous. In germline, CDR1 is LGHNT, CDR2 FRNRAP. The CDR3 is made up of 16 amino acids. Trimming removed 2 bases at V and 10 bases at J, with 21 bases between. CDR3 sequence: CASGLSYSGLGITIYF. The CDR3 bases are TGTGCTAGTGGTTTGTCCTACAGTGGCCTCGGTATTACCATATATTTT. Full variable domain (rest looked up from reference TRBV12-5 and TRBJ1-3): DARVTQTPRHKVTEMGQEVTMRCQPILGHNTVFWYRQTMMQGLELLAYFRNRAPLDDSGMPKDRFSAEMPDATLATLKIQPSEPRDSAVYFCASGLSYSGLGITIYFGEGSWLTVV.

The chain joins TRBV6-5 to TRBJ1-4; D is uncertain. CDR1 and CDR2 (germline): MNHEY, SVGAGI. V was pared by 0 bases and J by 6 bases, with 8 bases between. The CDR3 is made up of 14 amino acids. The CDR3 region is CASSYSREYEKLFF. DNA for the CDR3: TGTGCCAGCAGTTACTCGAGAGAATATGAAAAACTGTTTTTT.